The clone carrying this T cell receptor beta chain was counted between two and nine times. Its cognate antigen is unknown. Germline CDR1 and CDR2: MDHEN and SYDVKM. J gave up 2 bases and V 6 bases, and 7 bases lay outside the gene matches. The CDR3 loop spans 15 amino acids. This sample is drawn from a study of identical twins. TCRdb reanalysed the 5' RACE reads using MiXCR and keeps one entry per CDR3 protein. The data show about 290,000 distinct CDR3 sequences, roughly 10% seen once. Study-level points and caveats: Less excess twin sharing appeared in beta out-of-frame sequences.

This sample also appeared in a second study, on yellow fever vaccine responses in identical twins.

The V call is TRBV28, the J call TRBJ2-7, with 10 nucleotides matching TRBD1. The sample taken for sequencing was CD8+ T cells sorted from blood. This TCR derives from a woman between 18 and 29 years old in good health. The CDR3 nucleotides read TGTGCCAGCAGCCACCGGGACAGGGGTACCTACGAGCAGTACTTC. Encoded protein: CASSHRDRGTYEQYF.